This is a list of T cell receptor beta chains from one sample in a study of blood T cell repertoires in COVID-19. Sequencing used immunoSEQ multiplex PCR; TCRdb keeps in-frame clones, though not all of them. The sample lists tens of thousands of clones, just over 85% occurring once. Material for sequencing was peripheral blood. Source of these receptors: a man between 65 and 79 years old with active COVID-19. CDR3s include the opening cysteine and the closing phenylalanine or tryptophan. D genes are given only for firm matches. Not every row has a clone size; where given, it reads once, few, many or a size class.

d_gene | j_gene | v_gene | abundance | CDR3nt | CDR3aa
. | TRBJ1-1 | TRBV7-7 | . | TGTGCCAGCAGCCCGACAGAGAACACTGAAGCTTTCTTT | CASSPTENTEAFF
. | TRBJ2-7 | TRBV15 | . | TGTGCCACCAGCAGAGATGGCAGGGGTGTGAAGCAGTACTTC | CATSRDGRGVKQYF
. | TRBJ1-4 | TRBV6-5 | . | TGTGCCAGCAGTTACGGGGGGGACGATGAAAAACTGTTTTTT | CASSYGGDDEKLFF
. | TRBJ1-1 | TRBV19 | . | TGTGCCAGTAGTTTTGATACGAGGGCGATGAACACTGAAGCTTTCTTT | CASSFDTRAMNTEAFF
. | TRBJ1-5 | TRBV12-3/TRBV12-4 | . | TGTGCCAGCCGCCCCACAGGGAATCAGCCCCAGCATTTT | CASRPTGNQPQHF
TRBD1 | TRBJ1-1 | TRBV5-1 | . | TGCGCCAGCAGCCCGGGACAGCCGAACACTGAAGCTTTCTTT | CASSPGQPNTEAFF
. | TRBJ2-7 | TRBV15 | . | TGTGCCACCAGCAGAGTTACCGAGTCCTACGAGCAGTACTTC | CATSRVTESYEQYF
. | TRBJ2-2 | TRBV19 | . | TGTGCCAGTAATCTCCCGGGTGGAGTGCCCGGGGAGCTGTTTTTT | CASNLPGGVPGELFF
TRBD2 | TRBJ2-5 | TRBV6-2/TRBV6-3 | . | TGTGCCAGCAGTTCAGGACGACTAGCGGGGGGAAGGGAGACCCAGTACTTC | CASSSGRLAGGRETQYF
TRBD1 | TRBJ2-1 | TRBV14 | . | TGTGCCAGCAGCCAAGTGACGACAGGGCCCCCCAATGAGCAGTTCTTC | CASSQVTTGPPNEQFF
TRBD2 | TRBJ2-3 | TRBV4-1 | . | TGCGCCAGCAGCCAGCTGGCGGGGGGGCGGGATACGCAGTATTTT | CASSQLAGGRDTQYF
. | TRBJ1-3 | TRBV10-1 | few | TGCGCCAGCAGTGAGCCCAGGGAAGACGGAAACACCATATATTTT | CASSEPREDGNTIYF
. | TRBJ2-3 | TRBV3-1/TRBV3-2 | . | TGTGCCAGCAGCCAAGTGGGGGCCGATACGCAGTATTTT | CASSQVGADTQYF
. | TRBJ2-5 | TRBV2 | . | TGTGCCAGCAGGCATCAAGGGGGTGGAGAGACCCAGTACTTC | CASRHQGGGETQYF
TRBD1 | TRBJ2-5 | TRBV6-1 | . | TGTGCCAGCAGTGAATTGACAGGGGGCGCGGAGACCCAGTACTTC | CASSELTGGAETQYF
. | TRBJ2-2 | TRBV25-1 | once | TGTGCCAGCATGACTCTAAGTGCCGGGGAGCTGTTTTTT | CASMTLSAGELFF
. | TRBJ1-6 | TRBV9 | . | TGTGCCAGCAGCCCCGAGATAAATTCACCCCTCCACTTT | CASSPEINSPLHF